These T cell receptor beta chains were read from a single sample in a study of T cell responses to AZD1222 COVID-19 vaccine. Sequencing was performed with immunoSEQ multiplex PCR; in TCRdb, only in-frame clones are kept and a portion is missing. The sample records about 190,000 clones, approximately 92% being singletons. The material sequenced was peripheral blood, taken on day 0 of AZD1222 vaccination. These receptor sequences come from an adult in good health. The conserved cysteine and the conserved F or W are not part of the CDR3 here.

13,TRBV2,TRBJ2-1,ASSPLAGAYNEQF
13,TRBV30,TRBJ1-6,AWSVLGQGNSPLH
14,TRBV29-1,TRBJ1-5,SVGLSGSDSNQPQH
13,TRBV28,TRBJ1-2,ASTSWGFGGYGYT
13,TRBV19,TRBJ1-2,ASTPTPQGRTGYT
12,TRBV5-1,TRBJ1-5,ASSLGGSNQPQH
12,TRBV7-2,TRBJ1-3,ASSPGTGRNTIY
11,TRBV6-4,TRBJ1-5,ASSAREGQPQH
12,TRBV6-5,TRBJ1-5,ASSPSHGFWPQH
12,TRBV2,TRBJ2-1,ASSPGLAGGEQF
12,TRBV10-3,TRBJ2-3,AISDRVRTDTQY
12,TRBV19,TRBJ1-6,ASSISRGGSPLH
13,TRBV3-1/TRBV3-2,TRBJ1-6,ASSLTGNENSPLH
8,TRBV10-3,TRBJ2-3,AIGADTQY
13,TRBV9,TRBJ1-5,ASTGQTYSNQPQH
14,TRBV3-1/TRBV3-2,TRBJ1-6,ASSGGEGIKDSPLH
13,TRBV11-3,TRBJ2-3,ASSLSTVRTDTQY
13,TRBV30,TRBJ1-5,AWGFGTESNQPQH
8,TRBV12-3/TRBV12-4,TRBJ1-2,ATGEYGYT
13,TRBV6-2/TRBV6-3,TRBJ1-3,ASSPAGFSGNTIY
12,TRBV6-5,TRBJ1-1,ASRRQDGGAEAF
12,TRBV28,TRBJ1-3,ASSGASPGNTIY
12,TRBV7-2,TRBJ2-3,ASSLAGGRNTQY
12,TRBV10-3,TRBJ1-2,AISESTGIYGYT
13,TRBV7-2,TRBJ1-6,ASSLGGMGNSPLH
12,TRBV7-2,TRBJ1-2,ASSSQLGGDGYT
12,TRBV10-3,TRBJ1-2,AISESTGNYGYT
14,TRBV4-1,TRBJ2-5,ASSQSGTGGQETQY
12,TRBV30,TRBJ1-5,AWSPTGGPAGQH
14,TRBV9,TRBJ1-4,ASSPTPRSGDEKLF
14,TRBV28,TRBJ2-2,ASSLFPATDTGELF
13,TRBV14,TRBJ2-2,ASSQDGIPTGELF
13,TRBV3-1/TRBV3-2,TRBJ2-2,ASSQDSRLTGELF
12,TRBV4-1,TRBJ1-1,ASSPHLDRYEAF
12,TRBV11-2,TRBJ2-3,ASSLGGGTDTQY
14,TRBV19,TRBJ1-1,ASSIRQGKANTEAF
14,TRBV5-1,TRBJ2-6,ASSLNGFSGANVLT
12,TRBV30,TRBJ1-2,AGLTGVARGGYT
12,TRBV6-1,TRBJ1-5,ASSDRIINQPQH
11,TRBV15,TRBJ2-5,ATSRRAPETQY
16,TRBV15,TRBJ1-4,ATSRGGEPSLANEKLF
12,TRBV15,TRBJ2-4,ATSQTSGGNIQY
13,TRBV11-2,TRBJ2-2,ASKQRLAGSGELF
14,TRBV6-6,TRBJ2-7,ASSPIFGGAAYEQY
14,TRBV2,TRBJ2-3,ASSEALWTRTDTQY
11,TRBV19,TRBJ1-5,ASSIALGEAQH
12,TRBV18,TRBJ2-7,ASSPQGQTYEQY
12,TRBV24-1,TRBJ1-1,ATSAATGGATAF
12,TRBV7-9,TRBJ2-5,ASSPRSVGETQY
14,TRBV6-5,TRBJ2-7,ASSYTDTSSSYEQY
10,TRBV5-8,TRBJ1-6,ASVTYNSPLH
12,TRBV30,TRBJ1-2,AWSVPGTGYGYT
12,TRBV7-3,TRBJ1-6,ASRTGTGNSPLH
12,TRBV5-4,TRBJ1-3,ASSLGGSGNTIY
12,TRBV7-9,TRBJ1-6,ASSPTGYHSPLH
13,TRBV11-2,TRBJ2-7,ASSLAGTEAREQY
12,TRBV6-2/TRBV6-3,TRBJ2-6,ASSSGPGANVLT
13,TRBV30,TRBJ2-6,AWSVIGSGANVLT
11,TRBV27,TRBJ1-2,ASSSGPAYGYT
13,TRBV5-1,TRBJ2-3,ASSEAGGRLDTQY